This entry features one TCR beta chain sequence. What it binds is unknown. These data belong to a study of cytomegalovirus exposure and HLA in healthy donors. Study outcomes and limitations: In vitro checks showed that a few CMV-associated chains really do target CMV antigens. The study labeled 150 or so TCR beta chains cytomegalovirus-associated.

Amplification used 60 Vbeta primers and 13 Jbeta primers. Original processing methods: In a later analysis, 79 million or so unique TCR beta chains included roughly 11 million shared by two or more donors. Libraries were prepared by immunoSEQ multiplex PCR; TCRdb keeps only in-frame clonotypes and omits some of them. V, J and clone size derive from that table, while D and trimming were established from the DNA sequence. The table lists under 150,000 clones, 60% to 85% of them singletons. V lost 6 bases, J lost 3 bases, and 11 bases lay in between. The CDR3 loop spans 14 amino acids. Per the germline V gene, CDR1 is MNHEY and CDR2 is SVGAGI.

The receptor was isolated from a man between 25 and 39 years old in good health and CMV-seronegative. The sequenced sample consisted of PBMCs. The chain combines TRBV6-5 with TRBJ2-2; D perhaps matches TRBD1 (5 bases). The CDR3 protein is CASRLTAYTGELFF. In nucleotides, the CDR3 is TGTGCCAGCAGATTGACAGCCTACACCGGGGAGCTGTTTTTT.